The 16 T cell receptor beta chains in this list originate from one sample, sequenced in a study of blood T cell dynamics during melanoma immunotherapy (dated by TCRdb to 2020 to 2022). The label giving this sample's time point can be read as: pre-treatment baseline. The library was generated by the immunoSEQ multiplex PCR assay. TCRdb holds this immuneACCESS table with in-frame rearrangements only. Some clones are missing; in checked studies, unresolved V genes explain under half, and the rest has no known cause. For this sample there are 13,000 or so clones; nearly 90% appear just once. The ten largest make up around 3.4% of the sample. Specimen: blood, collected from a patient treated with checkpoint blockade. The receptor source for this set is a human donor with melanoma.

The V and J genes are TRBV6-1 and TRBJ1-2; the match to TRBD1 covers 7 bases. The CDR3 runs to 14 residues. CDR1 and CDR2 from the germline V gene are MNHNS and SASEGT. The V gene end was trimmed by 7 bases and the J gene end by 3 bases; junction bases not matched to a gene: 8. The CDR3 protein is CASKGSDRDYGYTF. CDR3 nucleotide sequence: TGTGCCAGCAAGGGTAGCGACAGGGACTATGGCTACACCTTC.

The genes are TRBV9 and TRBJ1-5; 8 bases line up with TRBD1. Trimming removed 5 bases from V and 2 bases from J; junction bases left unmatched: 3. The CDR3 has 14 residues. Per germline, CDR1 SGDLS and CDR2 YYNGEE. The CDR3: CASSQTGGNQPQHF. The CDR3 coding sequence is TGTGCCAGCAGTCAGACAGGGGGCAATCAGCCCCAGCATTTT.

The rearrangement uses TRBV7-8 and TRBJ1-3, with D hard to call. There are 15 residues in the CDR3. Germline V gives CDR1 SGHVS, CDR2 FQNEAQ. Trimming took off 1 base at V and 0 bases at J, with 7 bases between the two ends. The CDR3 coding sequence is TGTGCCAGCAGCTTAGATGGGAGCTCTGGAAACACCATATATTTT. Protein: CASSLDGSSGNTIYF.

The chain carries TRBV29-1 and TRBJ2-2; a possible D gene is TRBD1 (5 bases). V lost 6 bases and J lost 2, with 13 bases in between. Germline CDR1 is SQVTM and CDR2 is ANQGSEA. There are 14 residues in the CDR3. The CDR3 sequence: CSVRARRNTGELFF. As DNA, the CDR3 is TGCAGCGTCAGGGCCAGGCGAAACACCGGGGAGCTGTTTTTT.

The chain recombines TRBV27 with TRBJ1-5, with a weak D call TRBD1 (5 bases). Trimming cost V 5 bases and J 0 bases, with 8 bases left between them. This CDR3 has 14 amino acids. The germline CDR1 and CDR2 sequences are MNHEY and SMNVEV (reference sequence). The CDR3 region is CASSPQGSNQPQHF. CDR3 sequence (DNA): TGTGCCAGCAGTCCCCAGGGTAGCAATCAGCCCCAGCATTTT.

The chain is built from TRBV19 and TRBJ1-5, with D maybe TRBD1 (5 bases). This CDR3 is 16 amino acids long. CDR1 and CDR2 from the germline V gene are LNHDA and SQIVND (reference sequence). Trimming left V 7 bases short and J 3 bases short, with 19 bases between. CDR3: CASNQGHSNPNQPQHF. CDR3 nucleotides: TGTGCCAGTAATCAAGGACATTCAAACCCCAATCAGCCCCAGCATTTT.

The chain couples TRBV7-6 to TRBJ2-5, with D perhaps TRBD1 (6 bases). This CDR3 has 14 amino acids. Germline V gives CDR1 SGHVS, CDR2 FNYEAQ. V was pared by 3 bases and J by 4 bases, with 12 bases between. CDR3 sequence reads: CASSFLRGSETQYF. The DNA of the CDR3 is TGTGCCAGCAGCTTCCTCAGGGGCTCAGAGACCCAGTACTTC.

V is TRBV7-9 and J is TRBJ2-7, with D maybe TRBD2 (6 bases). V lost 2 bases and J 2 bases, leaving 13 bases between the germline ends. There are 15 residues in the CDR3. The V gene's germline CDR1 is SEHNR and CDR2 FQNEAQ (reference sequence). As DNA, the CDR3 is TGTGCCAGCAGCTTAAAGCTCGGGAGCACCTACGAGCAGTACTTC. Its protein is CASSLKLGSTYEQYF.

The V and J genes are TRBV4-3 and TRBJ1-5; D might be TRBD1 (5 bases). Trimming removed 0 bases from V and 1 base from J, with 10 bases in between. The CDR3 consists of 16 residues. Germline loops: CDR1 LGHNA, CDR2 YSLEER. This chain's CDR3 is CASSQDRGGSNQPQHF. For the CDR3, the DNA is TGCGCCAGCAGCCAAGATCGCGGGGGAAGCAATCAGCCCCAGCATTTT.

The rearrangement joins TRBV18 to TRBJ2-7; D ambiguous. CDR3 size: 14 residues. Germline-derived CDR1 and CDR2 are KGHSH and LQKENI. The germline V and J ends were trimmed by 1 base and 2 bases, with 9 bases remaining between them. The CDR3 protein is CASSPLPGPYEQYF. The CDR3, as DNA: TGTGCCAGCTCACCACTGCCAGGACCCTACGAGCAGTACTTC.

J is TRBJ2-1 and V is TRBV7-7, with TRBD2 as a possible D gene (6 bases). CDR1 is SSHAT and CDR2 is FNYEAQ in the germline V gene (reference sequence). This CDR3 comprises 15 residues. With 5 bases removed from V and 5 bases from J, the gap between germline ends came to 16 bases. CDR3 amino acids: CASSQGWGTDNEQFF. The CDR3 region has the DNA TGTGCCAGCAGCCAAGGCTGGGGGACTGACAATGAGCAGTTCTTC.

The CDR3 nucleotides read TGTGCCAGCTCACCTACTAGCGGGGGCCCCTACAATGAGCAGTTCTTC. Its translation: CASSPTSGGPYNEQFF. The chain joins TRBV18 to TRBJ2-1; 11 nucleotides line up with TRBD2. Germline CDR1 is KGHSH and CDR2 is LQKENI. Trimming removed 3 bases from V and 2 bases from J; junction bases left unmatched: 3. The CDR3 is 16 residues long.

The chain is built from TRBV28 and TRBJ2-1; the D call may be TRBD1 or TRBD2 (7 bases each). Per the germline V gene, CDR1 is MDHEN and CDR2 is SYDVKM. The CDR3 length is 23 residues. V lost 7 bases and J 8 bases, leaving 45 bases between the germline ends. Written as DNA, the CDR3 is TGTGCCAGCAAGGGATTTGCAGGGGGGGCCCCCGGAGGGAGCGGGTTCGGGGCGTATGAGCAGTTCTTC. As protein: CASKGFAGGAPGGSGFGAYEQFF. The full variable domain, with the rest looked up from reference TRBV28 and TRBJ2-1, is DVKVTQSSRYLVKRTGEKVFLECVQDMDHENMFWYRQDPGLGLRLIYFSYDVKMKEKGDIPEGYSVSREKKERFSLILESASTNQTSMYLCASKGFAGGAPGGSGFGAYEQFFGPGTRLTVL.

The V call is TRBV2, the J call TRBJ2-5, with 10 bases matching TRBD2. The V segment lost 4 bases and the J segment 5 bases; nucleotides outside the gene matches: 7. The germline CDR1 and CDR2 sequences are SNHLY and FYNNEI. The CDR3 sequence is 15 residues long. The DNA of the CDR3 is TGTGCCAGCAGTGGGACTAGCGGCTCTAGGGAGACCCAGTACTTC. Translating it yields CASSGTSGSRETQYF.

This clone appeared once. The DNA for the CDR3 is TGCGCCAGCTCCCCCCCCGGCGATACGCAGTATTTT. It specifies CASSPPGDTQYF. This rearrangement joins TRBV10-2 to TRBJ2-3; unclear D gene. V dropped 8 bases and J dropped 6 bases, with 12 bases sitting between them. The CDR3 totals 12 residues. The germline CDR1 and CDR2 sequences are WSHSY and SAAADI.

V usage is TRBV7-3 and J usage is TRBJ2-3; no firm D call. The germline V and J ends were trimmed by 4 bases and 4 bases, with 12 bases remaining between them. This CDR3 region has 14 residues. Germline-derived CDR1 and CDR2 are SGHTA and FQGTGA. The CDR3 region has the DNA TGTGCCAGCAGCTCTATAAGGAATTCAGATACGCAGTATTTT. This gives the protein CASSSIRNSDTQYF.